This T cell receptor beta chain is drawn from a study of blood T cell repertoires in COVID-19. Recruitment covered 20 to 25 US areas and drew participants whose ages spanned roughly 18 to 89 years. All recovered Cohort 3 donors got two negative PCRs, got clearance, or saw symptom resolution. Here immunoSEQ multiplex PCR was the method, and the copy in TCRdb shows in-frame clones only, minus some. The sample carries about 100,000 clones, roughly 85% recorded once. The clonotype comes from a woman between 50 and 59 years old who had recovered from COVID-19. The sequenced material came from PBMCs or T cells enriched from blood (not recorded which).

The CDR3 protein is CASSSLGSVTGNQPQHF. In DNA, the CDR3 is TGTGCCAGCAGCTCCCTTGGTTCGGTAACTGGCAATCAGCCCCAGCATTTT. This chain links TRBV7-9 with TRBJ1-5; D unclear. Germline CDR1 and CDR2: SEHNR and FQNEAQ (reference sequence). The CDR3 loop spans 17 amino acids. The V end lost 4 bases, the J end lost 2 bases, and 18 bases lay between the germline ends.